A selection of T cell receptor beta chains follows, all from one sample in a study of blood T cell repertoires in COVID-19. Libraries were prepared by immunoSEQ multiplex PCR; TCRdb keeps only in-frame clonotypes and omits some of them. This table has approximately 300,000 clones, about 92% appearing once. The sequenced material came from PBMCs or T cells enriched from blood (not recorded which). Receptors originate from a woman aged 25 to 39 who had recovered from COVID-19. The CDR3 runs from the conserved cysteine through the conserved F or W. D genes are given only for firm matches.

J gene	V gene	D gene	CDR3 DNA	CDR3 protein
TRBJ1-2	TRBV30	NA	TGTGCCTGGAGTCAGGGTGGCTATGGCTACACCTTC	CAWSQGGYGYTF
TRBJ2-6	TRBV7-2	NA	TGTGCCAGCAGCTTAGGAGGGCTTGGGGCCAACGTCCTGACTTTC	CASSLGGLGANVLTF
TRBJ1-1	TRBV18	TRBD1	TGTGCCAGCTCATTGGGACAGGGGAACACTGAAGCTTTCTTT	CASSLGQGNTEAFF
TRBJ2-3	TRBV7-3	TRBD2	TGTGCCAGCAGCCCCGGGACTAGCGGGGGAGTAGATACGCAGTATTTT	CASSPGTSGGVDTQYF
TRBJ2-3	TRBV7-9	TRBD2	TGTGCCAGCAGCTTAATACTAGCGGGCGCAGATACGCAGTATTTT	CASSLILAGADTQYF
TRBJ1-1	TRBV4-1	NA	TGCGCCAGCAGCCTAATGATGGACACCCCCGAAGCTTTCTTT	CASSLMMDTPEAFF
TRBJ1-5	TRBV4-2	NA	TGTGCCAGCAGCCAAGGAGAGCCCTATAGCAATCAGCCCCAGCATTTT	CASSQGEPYSNQPQHF
TRBJ2-1	TRBV4-3	NA	TGCGCCAGCAGCCAAGAGGCTGAGGATGAGCAGTTCTTC	CASSQEAEDEQFF
TRBJ1-1	TRBV28	TRBD1	TGTGCCAGCAGAAAGACAGGGGACGAAGTGGAAGCTTTCTTT	CASRKTGDEVEAFF
TRBJ1-4	TRBV2	NA	TGTGCCAGCAGCGAAGCCCGAGGGGAAAAACTGTTTTTT	CASSEARGEKLFF
TRBJ2-7	TRBV27	TRBD2	TGTGCCAGCAGTCGGGGACTAGACGTCGAGCAGTACTTC	CASSRGLDVEQYF
TRBJ2-7	TRBV2	NA	TGTGCCAGCTCCGGGGCCTACGAGCAGTACTTC	CASSGAYEQYF
TRBJ2-1	TRBV9	NA	TGTGCCAGCAGCGTAGAACCAAGGAGCTCCTACAATGAGCAGTTCTTC	CASSVEPRSSYNEQFF